The rows below give T cell receptor beta chains drawn from one sample of a study of control samples from healthy donors and cancer patients. Sequenced by immunoSEQ multiplex PCR; TCRdb stores in-frame clones only, minus some. The table shows around 80,000 clones, with about 88% occurring only once. Specimen: blood. These receptors were obtained from a woman aged 45-60 years in good health. Both conserved end residues are part of each CDR3. A D gene is named only where the DNA matches it firmly. Expanded clones get a size class; other rows say once, few or many, or leave the size out.

>TRBV2|-|TRBJ1-1|few
CASTGDRNTEAFF
TGTGCCAGCACTGGGGATAGGAACACTGAAGCTTTCTTT
>TRBV5-1|-|TRBJ1-3|few
CASSLGDRNTIYF
TGCGCCAGCAGCTTGGGGGACAGAAACACCATATATTTT
>TRBV2|-|TRBJ1-6|-
CASSQPSSPLHF
TGTGCCAGCAGTCAGCCTAGTTCACCCCTCCACTTT
>TRBV2|-|TRBJ2-7|few
CASFNRGDYEQYF
TGTGCCAGCTTTAATAGGGGGGACTACGAGCAGTACTTC
>TRBV24-1|TRBD1|TRBJ2-3|-
CATSEPGQLSTDTQYF
TGTGCCACCAGTGAGCCGGGACAGCTTAGCACAGATACGCAGTATTTT
>TRBV7-9|-|TRBJ2-7|-
CASSPEGRNEQYF
TGTGCCAGCAGCCCAGAGGGACGGAACGAGCAGTACTTC
>TRBV20-1|-|TRBJ1-3|once
CSAGDGDTIYF
TGCAGTGCTGGAGATGGGGACACCATATATTTT
>TRBV7-2|-|TRBJ1-2|-
CASSLGFRGYGYTF
TGTGCCAGCAGCTTAGGTTTCAGGGGCTATGGCTACACCTTC
>TRBV2|-|TRBJ1-6|-
CASSEVRRESPLHF
TGTGCCAGCAGCGAAGTTCGACGGGAATCACCCCTCCACTTT
>TRBV6-5|TRBD1|TRBJ1-2|-
CASSIRPGQMYGYTF
TGTGCCAGCAGTATACGCCCGGGACAGATGTATGGCTACACCTTC
>TRBV7-2|-|TRBJ1-5|-
CASSLTVWGFGQPQHF
TGTGCCAGCAGCTTAACAGTATGGGGGTTTGGTCAGCCCCAGCATTTT
>TRBV30|-|TRBJ1-4|-
CAWSLQEHEKLFF
TGTGCCTGGAGTCTTCAGGAACATGAAAAACTGTTTTTT
>TRBV14|-|TRBJ2-3|-
CASGNLDTQYF
TGTGCCAGCGGGAACTTAGATACGCAGTATTTT
>TRBV20-1|-|TRBJ1-2|-
CSARGSYGYTF
TGCAGTGCTCGGGGAAGCTATGGCTACACCTTC
>TRBV3-1/TRBV3-2|-|TRBJ2-2|-
CASTGTGELFF
TGTGCCAGCACAGGCACCGGGGAGCTGTTTTTT
>TRBV27|TRBD1|TRBJ2-3|-
CASSYTTGDTQYF
TGTGCCAGCAGTTATACGACAGGGGACACGCAGTATTTT
>TRBV20-1|-|TRBJ2-7|-
CSALRGEQYF
TGCAGTGCCCTTCGGGGCGAGCAGTACTTC
>TRBV5-4|TRBD1|TRBJ2-1|-
CASRMRDRGLGEQFF
TGTGCCAGCAGAATGCGGGACAGGGGGCTCGGTGAGCAGTTCTTC